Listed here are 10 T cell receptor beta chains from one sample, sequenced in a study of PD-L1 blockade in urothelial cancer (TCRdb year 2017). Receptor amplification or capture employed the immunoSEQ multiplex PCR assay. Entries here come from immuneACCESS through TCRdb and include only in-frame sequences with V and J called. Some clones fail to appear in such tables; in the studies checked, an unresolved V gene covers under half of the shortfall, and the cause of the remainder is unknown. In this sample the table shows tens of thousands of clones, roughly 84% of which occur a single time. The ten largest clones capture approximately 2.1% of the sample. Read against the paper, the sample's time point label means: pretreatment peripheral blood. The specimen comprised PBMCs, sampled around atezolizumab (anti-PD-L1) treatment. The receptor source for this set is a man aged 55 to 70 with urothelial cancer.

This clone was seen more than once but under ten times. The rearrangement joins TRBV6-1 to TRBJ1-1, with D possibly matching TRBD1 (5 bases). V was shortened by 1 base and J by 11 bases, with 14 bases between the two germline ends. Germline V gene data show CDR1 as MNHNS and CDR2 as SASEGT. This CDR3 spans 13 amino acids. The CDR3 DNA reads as TGTGCCAGCAGTGAAGGGGATTCAGGGCGGGCTTTCTTT. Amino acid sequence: CASSEGDSGRAFF.

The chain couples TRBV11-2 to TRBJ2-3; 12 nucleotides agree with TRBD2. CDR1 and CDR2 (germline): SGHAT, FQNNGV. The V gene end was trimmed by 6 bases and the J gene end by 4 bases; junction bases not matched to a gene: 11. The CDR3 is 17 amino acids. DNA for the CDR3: TGTGCCAGCAGTTACAGGACTAGCGGGACGCGCCCAGATACGCAGTATTTT. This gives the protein CASSYRTSGTRPDTQYF.

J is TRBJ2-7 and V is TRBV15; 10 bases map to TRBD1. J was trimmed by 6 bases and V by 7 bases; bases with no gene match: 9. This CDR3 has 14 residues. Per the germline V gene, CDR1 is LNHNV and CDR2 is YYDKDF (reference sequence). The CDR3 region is CATKGTGESGEQYF. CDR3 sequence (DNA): TGTGCCACCAAGGGGACAGGGGAGTCTGGCGAGCAGTACTTC. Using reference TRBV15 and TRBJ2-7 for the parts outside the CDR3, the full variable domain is DAMVIQNPRYQVTQFGKPVTLSCSQTLNHNVMYWYQQKSSQAPKLLFHYYDKDFNNEADTPDNFQSRRPNTSFCFLDIRSPGLGDTAMYLCATKGTGESGEQYFGPGTRLTVT.

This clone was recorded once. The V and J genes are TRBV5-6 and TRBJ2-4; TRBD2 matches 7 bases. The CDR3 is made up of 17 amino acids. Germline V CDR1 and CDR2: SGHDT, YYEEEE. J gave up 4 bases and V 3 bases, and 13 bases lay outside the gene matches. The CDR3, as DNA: TGTGCCAGCAGCTACACCGCCTCCGGGACTAAAAAAAACATTCAGTACTTC. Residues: CASSYTASGTKKNIQYF.

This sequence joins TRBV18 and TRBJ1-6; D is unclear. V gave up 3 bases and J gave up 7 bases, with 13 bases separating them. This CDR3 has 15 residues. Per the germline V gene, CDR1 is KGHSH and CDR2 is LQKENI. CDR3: CASSPSTGVNSPLHF. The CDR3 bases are TGTGCCAGCTCACCTTCTACCGGGGTGAATTCACCCCTCCACTTT.

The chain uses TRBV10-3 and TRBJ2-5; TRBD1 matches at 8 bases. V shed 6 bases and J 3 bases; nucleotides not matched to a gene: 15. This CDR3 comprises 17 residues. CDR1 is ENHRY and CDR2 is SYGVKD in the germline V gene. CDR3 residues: CAIRPSYGQGEEETQYF. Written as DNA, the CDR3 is TGTGCCATCAGACCCAGCTACGGACAGGGCGAGGAAGAGACCCAGTACTTC.

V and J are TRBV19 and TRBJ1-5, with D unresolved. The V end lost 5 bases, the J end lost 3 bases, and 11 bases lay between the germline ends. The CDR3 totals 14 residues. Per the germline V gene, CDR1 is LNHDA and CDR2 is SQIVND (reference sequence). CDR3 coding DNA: TGTGCCAGTAGTGTTTCGGGTAACAATCAGCCCCAGCATTTT. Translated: CASSVSGNNQPQHF.

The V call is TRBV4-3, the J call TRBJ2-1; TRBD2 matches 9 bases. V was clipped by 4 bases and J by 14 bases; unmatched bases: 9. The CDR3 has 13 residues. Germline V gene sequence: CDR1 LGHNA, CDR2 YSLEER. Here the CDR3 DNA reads TGCGCCAGCAGCCTGGAAAAGGCTAGCGGGGAGTTCTTC. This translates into CASSLEKASGEFF.

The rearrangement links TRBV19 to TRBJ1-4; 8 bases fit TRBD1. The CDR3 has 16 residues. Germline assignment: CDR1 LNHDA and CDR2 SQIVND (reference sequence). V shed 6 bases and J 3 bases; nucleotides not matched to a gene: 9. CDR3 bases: TGTGCCAGTAGCGGGGCACAGGGGGAGTCTAATGAAAAACTGTTTTTT. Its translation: CASSGAQGESNEKLFF.

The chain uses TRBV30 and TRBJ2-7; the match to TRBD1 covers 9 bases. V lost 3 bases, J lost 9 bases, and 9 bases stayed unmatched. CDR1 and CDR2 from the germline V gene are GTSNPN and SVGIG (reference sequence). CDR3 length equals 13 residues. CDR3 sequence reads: CAWRAGTGSSQYF. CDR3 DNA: TGTGCCTGGAGGGCCGGGACAGGGTCTTCGCAGTACTTC.